These 31 T cell receptor beta chains were all obtained from the same sample, sequenced in a study of cytomegalovirus exposure and HLA in healthy donors. The PCR ran on 60 Vbeta and 13 Jbeta primers. The repertoire was sequenced with immunoSEQ multiplex PCR; TCRdb's copy has only in-frame clones and lacks some. The data contain approximately 160,000 clones, less than 85% of them singletons. Sample: PBMCs. The origin of the receptors is a man aged 18-30 years in good health and CMV-seronegative.

The rearrangement links TRBV2 to TRBJ2-3; 9 nucleotides agree with TRBD1. Germline V gives CDR1 SNHLY, CDR2 FYNNEI. This CDR3 comprises 15 residues. Unmatched junction bases numbered 6, after V lost 4 bases and J lost 4 bases. CDR3 nucleotide sequence: TGTGCCAGCAGTGCCGAGGACAGGGGCCCAGATACGCAGTATTTT. It is translated as CASSAEDRGPDTQYF.

The DNA of the CDR3 is TGTGCCAGCAGCAAAGGGGCCTTTGTGGCTTCCGGCGAAGCTTTCTTT. Protein sequence: CASSKGAFVASGEAFF. This rearrangement joins TRBV21-1 to TRBJ1-1; TRBD1 reflects the table's D call only, with no check against the DNA. TRBV21-1 is labeled a pseudogene. This CDR3 contains 16 residues.

This chain uses TRBV7-2 with TRBJ2-5; 8 bases fit TRBD1. The germline CDR1 and CDR2 sequences are SGHTA and FQGNSA. The CDR3 spans 14 residues. The ends lost 5 bases at V and 4 bases at J; junction bases unmatched: 6. CDR3: CASSPRGRLETQYF. CDR3 nucleotides: TGTGCCAGCAGCCCCAGGGGGCGTTTAGAGACCCAGTACTTC. The full variable domain, with the rest looked up from reference TRBV7-2 and TRBJ2-5, is GAGVSQSPSNKVTEKGKDVELRCDPISGHTALYWYRQSLGQGLEFLIYFQGNSAPDKSGLPSDRFSAERTGGSVSTLTIQRTQQEDSAVYLCASSPRGRLETQYFGPGTRLLVL.

This clone has just one count. J is TRBJ2-1 and V is TRBV28; 11 bases agree with TRBD2. Trimming cost V 8 bases and J 3 bases; bases outside gene matches: 6. The CDR3 totals 15 residues. Germline V lookup: CDR1 MDHEN, CDR2 SYDVKM. The CDR3 protein is CASGAGTSGYNEQFF. DNA for the CDR3: TGTGCCAGCGGTGCCGGGACTAGCGGCTACAATGAGCAGTTCTTC. Combining the CDR3 with reference TRBV28 and TRBJ2-1 gives the whole variable domain DVKVTQSSRYLVKRTGEKVFLECVQDMDHENMFWYRQDPGLGLRLIYFSYDVKMKEKGDIPEGYSVSREKKERFSLILESASTNQTSMYLCASGAGTSGYNEQFFGPGTRLTVL.

The V call is TRBV15, the J call TRBJ2-7, with 15 bases aligning to TRBD2. J was trimmed by 0 bases and V by 3 bases; bases with no gene match: 9. The V gene's germline CDR1 is LNHNV and CDR2 YYDKDF (reference sequence). The CDR3 loop spans 19 amino acids. The CDR3 spells CATSSMPGLAGGYSYEQYF. The CDR3 region has the DNA TGTGCCACCAGCAGCATGCCGGGACTAGCGGGAGGTTACTCCTACGAGCAGTACTTC. The whole variable domain, remainder taken from reference TRBV15 and TRBJ2-7, is DAMVIQNPRYQVTQFGKPVTLSCSQTLNHNVMYWYQQKSSQAPKLLFHYYDKDFNNEADTPDNFQSRRPNTSFCFLDIRSPGLGDTAMYLCATSSMPGLAGGYSYEQYFGPGTRLTVT.

This chain connects TRBV7-9 to TRBJ1-2; no firm D call. The germline V gene has CDR1 SEHNR and CDR2 FQNEAQ (reference sequence). Between the trimmed V and J ends, which lost 1 base and 8 bases, there was a span of 17 bases. The CDR3 runs 15 residues. The CDR3 coding sequence is TGTGCCAGCAGCTTAGGGGTGAACAGAATAAGAGGCTACACCTTC. Translating it yields CASSLGVNRIRGYTF. The whole variable domain, filled in from reference TRBV7-9 and TRBJ1-2, reads DTGVSQNPRHKITKRGQNVTFRCDPISEHNRLYWYRQTLGQGPEFLTYFQNEAQLEKSRLLSDRFSAERPKGSFSTLEIQRTEQGDSAMYLCASSLGVNRIRGYTFGSGTRLTVV.

The rearrangement uses TRBV5-4 and TRBJ2-7, with 7 bases lining up with TRBD2. J lost 3 bases, V lost 0 bases, and 6 bases had no gene match. CDR3 size: 15 residues. Germline V gene data show CDR1 as SGHNT and CDR2 as YYREEE (reference sequence). The CDR3 DNA is TGTGCCAGCAGCTTGGGCAAGCGGGGTCTCTACGAGCAGTACTTC. This codes for CASSLGKRGLYEQYF.

The V gene is TRBV13, the J gene TRBJ2-3; D might be TRBD1 (6 bases). CDR3 size: 15 residues. With 2 bases removed from V and 2 bases from J, the gap between germline ends came to 11 bases. In germline, CDR1 is PRHDT, CDR2 FYEKMQ (reference sequence). The chain's CDR3 is CASSLKAGATDTQYF. The CDR3 DNA reads TGTGCCAGCAGCTTAAAGGCAGGGGCCACAGATACGCAGTATTTT.

The V call is TRBV4-2, the J call TRBJ2-7; TRBD1 is a possible D gene (5 bases). Germline V gene lookup returns CDR1 LGHNA and CDR2 YNFKEQ. This CDR3 spans 14 amino acids. V lost 1 base to trimming and J lost 1 base, with 8 bases between them. CDR3 DNA: TGTGCCAGCAGCCAAGGGGGCCCATCCTACGAGCAGTACTTC. Protein product: CASSQGGPSYEQYF.

The chain is built from TRBV19 and TRBJ1-2; 8 positions agree with TRBD1. Trimming removed 7 bases from V and 6 bases from J; junction bases left unmatched: 7. Germline assignment: CDR1 LNHDA and CDR2 SQIVND (reference sequence). The CDR3 is 13 residues long. Here the CDR3 DNA reads TGTGCCAGTACCTCCTTACAGGGGGATGGCTACACCTTC. Its translation: CASTSLQGDGYTF.

The chain has TRBV11-1 and TRBJ2-7; TRBD1 matches at 7 bases. From germline, CDR1 is SGHAT and CDR2 FQDESV (reference sequence). The V segment lost 5 bases and the J segment 2 bases; nucleotides outside the gene matches: 9. The CDR3 totals 15 residues. CDR3 in DNA: TGTGCCAGCAGCGCCCGACAGGGTATTACCTACGAGCAGTACTTC. Translating it yields CASSARQGITYEQYF.

The rearrangement links TRBV19 to TRBJ1-5; 7 nucleotides agree with TRBD1. The CDR3 has 18 amino acids. Germline CDR1 and CDR2: LNHDA and SQIVND (reference sequence). Trimming at V came to 1 base and at J to 0 bases, leaving 9 bases not matched to a gene. CDR3 loop: CASSIGQGLRYSNQPQHF. In nucleotides, the CDR3 is TGTGCCAGTAGTATAGGACAGGGTCTTCGTTATAGCAATCAGCCCCAGCATTTT. Full variable domain (missing parts from reference TRBV19 and TRBJ1-5): DGGITQSPKYLFRKEGQNVTLSCEQNLNHDAMYWYRQDPGQGLRLIYYSQIVNDFQKGDIAEGYSVSREKKESFPLTVTSAQKNPTAFYLCASSIGQGLRYSNQPQHFGDGTRLSIL.

This chain joins TRBV2 and TRBJ1-5; a weak D match, TRBD1 (5 bases). V was cut by 7 bases and J by 4 bases, with 14 bases left in between. Germline CDR1 is SNHLY and CDR2 is FYNNEI. The CDR3 totals 14 residues. In DNA form, the CDR3 reads TGTGCCAGCACCGACCTCCAGGGAAATCAGCCCCAGCATTTT. The encoded protein is CASTDLQGNQPQHF.

V usage is TRBV5-1 and J usage is TRBJ2-1; the match to TRBD1 covers 9 bases. The V gene end was trimmed by 3 bases and the J gene end by 7 bases; junction bases not matched to a gene: 11. Germline CDR1 reads SGHRS; CDR2 reads YFSETQ. This CDR3 is 16 amino acids long. The CDR3 DNA sequence: TGCGCCAGCAGCTCAATATACAGGGGGCGAAGGAATGAGCAGTTCTTC. Its translation: CASSSIYRGRRNEQFF.

V is TRBV7-2 and J is TRBJ2-7; TRBD1 agrees at 8 bases. This CDR3 is built from 15 residues. Germline assignment: CDR1 SGHTA and CDR2 FQGNSA. The trim removed 8 bases at V and 2 bases at J, leaving 11 bases unmatched. CDR3 in amino acids: CASRLTGGLAYEQYF. As DNA, the CDR3 is TGTGCCAGCCGACTCACAGGGGGACTGGCCTACGAGCAGTACTTC.

The chain carries TRBV5-1 and TRBJ2-2; perhaps TRBD1 as D (6 bases). The CDR3 runs to 15 residues. Germline lookup yields CDR1 SGHRS and CDR2 YFSETQ. With 2 bases removed from V and 0 bases from J, the gap between germline ends came to 8 bases. The CDR3 DNA follows: TGCGCCAGCAGCTTTCAGGGGTCGAACACCGGGGAGCTGTTTTTT. This encodes CASSFQGSNTGELFF.

On this clone: At one end, the junction sequence differs from germline, possibly due to a read error. The gene calls are TRBV7-9 and TRBJ1-4; no clear D. This CDR3 contains 14 residues. CDR1 is SEHNR and CDR2 is FQNEAQ in the germline V gene (reference sequence). CDR3 DNA: TGTTCCAGCAGCCCCCCCGCAACTAATGAAAAACTGTTTTTT. Its protein is CSSSPPATNEKLFF.

This chain uses TRBV7-9 with TRBJ2-1; 12 bases are a match to TRBD1. V was clipped by 5 bases and J by 16 bases; unmatched bases: 6. The CDR3 extends over 12 amino acids. Germline CDR1 and CDR2: SEHNR and FQNEAQ (reference sequence). In nucleotides, the CDR3 is TGTGCCAGCAGCCTACGGGACAGGGGGCGATTCTTC. Translating gives CASSLRDRGRFF.

CDR3 amino acids: CSVVRGYEQYF. The DNA of the CDR3 is TGCAGCGTTGTCAGGGGCTACGAGCAGTACTTC. The chain carries TRBV29-1 and TRBJ2-7; possibly TRBD1 for D (6 bases). The CDR3 covers 11 residues. Trimming cost V 4 bases and J 3 bases, with 7 bases left between them. CDR1 and CDR2 from the germline V gene are SQVTM and ANQGSEA.

This sequence joins TRBV30 and TRBJ1-1; unclear D gene. Germline loops: CDR1 GTSNPN, CDR2 SVGIG (reference sequence). The CDR3 has 14 amino acids. Trimming removed 4 bases at V and 1 base at J, with 13 bases between. CDR3 residues: CAWTRLKPNTEAFF. In DNA, the CDR3 is TGTGCCTGGACACGGTTGAAGCCGAACACTGAAGCTTTCTTT.

The chain carries TRBV7-9 and TRBJ2-5; D perhaps matches TRBD2 (5 bases). The DNA end favors TRBJ2-7, so the J call may be wrong. The CDR3 is made up of 14 amino acids. The V gene's germline CDR1 is SEHNR and CDR2 FQNEAQ (reference sequence). CDR3 DNA sequence: TGTGCCAGCAGCCCACCGGGAAGCTCCTACGAGCAGTACTTC. This gives the protein CASSPPGSSYEQYF.

This clone was detected only a few times. The V call is TRBV18, the J call TRBJ1-5, with 10 bases identical to TRBD1. CDR1 KGHSH and CDR2 LQKENI come from the germline V gene. The CDR3 length is 17 residues. The V and J ends lost 3 bases and 3 bases, in that order; junction bases with no gene match: 8. CDR3 sequence: CASSPRGTGAPNQPQHF. CDR3 DNA sequence: TGTGCCAGCTCACCTCGCGGGACAGGGGCCCCCAATCAGCCCCAGCATTTT.

This clone occurred a few times. The chain employs TRBV28 and TRBJ1-4, with 7 bases matching TRBD1. The V gene end was trimmed by 5 bases and the J gene end by 6 bases; junction bases not matched to a gene: 12. The CDR3 consists of 16 residues. CDR1 and CDR2 from the germline V gene are MDHEN and SYDVKM. The CDR3, as DNA: TGTGCCAGCAGTACCCGGACAGGCCTTGTTGATGAAAAACTGTTTTTT. It codes for CASSTRTGLVDEKLFF.

The gene calls are TRBV5-1 and TRBJ1-2; a possible D gene is TRBD1 (6 bases). Germline V gene sequence: CDR1 SGHRS, CDR2 YFSETQ. This CDR3 comprises 13 residues. V lost 0 bases and J lost 7, with 10 bases in between. The CDR3 region is CASSLDRARGYTF. CDR3 DNA sequence: TGCGCCAGCAGCTTGGACAGGGCACGTGGCTACACCTTC. The full variable domain, rest sourced from reference TRBV5-1 and TRBJ1-2, is KAGVTQTPRYLIKTRGQQVTLSCSPISGHRSVSWYQQTPGQGLQFLFEYFSETQRNKGNFPGRFSGRQFSNSRSEMNVSTLELGDSALYLCASSLDRARGYTFGSGTRLTVV.

This clone was found a few times. V is TRBV4-3 and J is TRBJ2-1; TRBD2 matches at 8 bases. With V trimmed by 2 bases and J by 4 bases, 10 bases remained unmatched. The CDR3 runs 17 residues. The germline gives CDR1 LGHNA, CDR2 YSLEER. CDR3 protein: CASSQLAERELYNEQFF. CDR3 in DNA: TGCGCCAGCAGCCAACTAGCCGAGCGGGAGTTATACAATGAGCAGTTCTTC.

V is TRBV7-8 and J is TRBJ2-7; possible D gene TRBD1, 6 bases. Germline V CDR1 and CDR2: SGHVS, FQNEAQ. The CDR3 covers 14 residues. V lost 2 bases, J lost 1 base, and 9 bases lay in between. The CDR3 spells CASSLTGYSYEQYF. The CDR3 nucleotides read TGTGCCAGCAGCTTAACAGGGTATTCCTACGAGCAGTACTTC.

This chain joins TRBV10-3 and TRBJ2-7; tentatively, D is TRBD1 (5 bases). With 8 bases removed from V and 3 bases from J, the gap between germline ends came to 20 bases. The CDR3 sequence is 15 residues long. Germline loops: CDR1 ENHRY, CDR2 SYGVKD. CDR3 amino acids: CAISIQGIPLYEQYF. In nucleotides, the CDR3 is TGTGCCATCTCTATCCAGGGTATTCCCCTCTACGAGCAGTACTTC.

The rearrangement links TRBV6-5 to TRBJ2-5; TRBD2 matches at 11 bases. The DNA matches TRBJ2-7 better at its end, which makes the J call doubtful. The CDR3 covers 15 residues. CDR1 is MNHEY and CDR2 is SVGAGI in the germline V gene. Here the CDR3 reads CASSIAGGPGNEQYF. As DNA, the CDR3 is TGTGCCAGCAGTATAGCGGGAGGGCCGGGGAACGAGCAGTACTTC.

The chain carries TRBV7-9 and TRBJ1-5, with unresolved D. The CDR3 is 12 amino acids. Trimming removed 5 bases from V and 6 bases from J, with 8 bases in between. Germline V lookup: CDR1 SEHNR, CDR2 FQNEAQ (reference sequence). This CDR3 reads CASSRRGQPQHF. The CDR3 DNA is TGTGCCAGCAGCCGTCGGGGTCAGCCCCAGCATTTT.

The CDR3 sequence: CASSLGQGFEEQYF. The CDR3 bases are TGCGCCAGCAGCCTGGGACAGGGTTTCGAAGAGCAGTACTTC. The chain couples TRBV5-1 to TRBJ2-7, with 9 nucleotides matching TRBD1. There are 14 residues in the CDR3. The germline V gene encodes CDR1 SGHRS and CDR2 YFSETQ. V lost 4 bases, J lost 7 bases, and 9 bases stayed unmatched.

J is TRBJ2-7 and V is TRBV7-6, with TRBD2 matching 13 bases. Germline V CDR1 and CDR2: SGHVS, FNYEAQ. Unmatched junction bases numbered 9, after V lost 5 bases and J lost 5 bases. The CDR3 has 16 amino acids. The CDR3 region is CASSRAGTSGKNEQYF. As DNA, the CDR3 is TGTGCCAGCAGCAGAGCCGGGACTAGCGGGAAAAACGAGCAGTACTTC.